This T cell receptor beta chain was identified during a study of shared T cell receptors in the human thymus. Trimming removed 6 bases from V and 3 bases from J, with 7 bases in between. Per germline, CDR1 DFQATT and CDR2 SNEGSKA (reference sequence). This CDR3 region has 11 residues. Assay used: immunoSEQ multiplex PCR; TCRdb lists only in-frame clones, some missing. The repertoire holds approximately 760,000 clones, with over 75% as singletons. In this sample, this clone turned up once. The sample also formed part of further work on human thymus T cells. That report adds: Each of the donors was a healthy Finnish infant who was undergoing open corrective cardiac surgery for congenital heart defects. Resections were taken during corrective heart surgery, and the thymus tissue came from these. Apparent bias marked the V and J gene usage of thymic and blood repertoires. Related studies noted strongly shared thymic repertoires across unrelated people.

The clonotype originates from a girl in the first two years of life with a congenital heart defect. The sequenced sample consisted of thymocytes. The V gene is TRBV20-1, the J gene TRBJ2-3; a possible D gene is TRBD2 (6 bases). CDR3 sequence reads: CSAAGTDTQYF. CDR3 bases: TGCAGTGCCGCGGGAACAGATACGCAGTATTTT.